This record covers a single T cell receptor (beta chain). This record belongs to a study of blood T cell repertoires in COVID-19. Authors' data handling: Reference gene primer amplification gave nucleated cell count estimates. Repertoires were generated with immunoSEQ multiplex PCR, while TCRdb's copy carries only in-frame clones and drops some. The V and J calls and clone size were taken over from that table, and D and trimming were inferred from the DNA. The table lists about 270,000 clones, approximately 90% of them singletons. Trimming pared 5 bases from V and 5 bases from J, leaving 16 bases between. The length of the CDR3 is 15 residues. Germline V CDR1 and CDR2: ENHRY, SYGVKD.

The specimen was PBMCs or T cells enriched from blood (not recorded which). The sequence derives from a middle-aged man who had been exposed to COVID-19. This chain connects TRBV10-3 to TRBJ1-3, with a weak D call TRBD1 (5 bases). CDR3 in amino acids: CAISSSGGSRNTIYF. The DNA of the CDR3 is TGTGCCATCAGTTCCTCGGGGGGTTCAAGAAACACCATATATTTT.